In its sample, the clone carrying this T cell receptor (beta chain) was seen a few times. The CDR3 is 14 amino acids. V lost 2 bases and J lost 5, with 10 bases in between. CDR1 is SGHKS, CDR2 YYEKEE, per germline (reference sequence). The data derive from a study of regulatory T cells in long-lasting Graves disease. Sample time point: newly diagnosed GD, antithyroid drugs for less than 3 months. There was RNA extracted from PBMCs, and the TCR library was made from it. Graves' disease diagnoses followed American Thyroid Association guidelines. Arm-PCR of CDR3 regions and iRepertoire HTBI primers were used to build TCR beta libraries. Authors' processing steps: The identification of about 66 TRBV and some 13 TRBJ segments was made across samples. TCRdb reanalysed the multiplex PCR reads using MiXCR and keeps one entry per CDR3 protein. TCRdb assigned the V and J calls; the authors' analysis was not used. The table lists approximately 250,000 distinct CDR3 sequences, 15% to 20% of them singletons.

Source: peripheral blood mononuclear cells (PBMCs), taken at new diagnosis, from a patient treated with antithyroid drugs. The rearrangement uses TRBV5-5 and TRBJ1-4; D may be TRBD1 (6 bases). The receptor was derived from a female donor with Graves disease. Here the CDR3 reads CASSLQGLNEKLFF. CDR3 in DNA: TGTGCCAGCAGCTTACAGGGCTTGAATGAAAAACTGTTTTTT.